Sequencing of this T cell receptor (beta chain) was carried out in a study of blood T cell repertoires in COVID-19. Overall study context: T cells, B-cell-depleted T cells, or PBMCs supplied cDNA or gDNA.

Using immunoSEQ multiplex PCR, the repertoire was profiled, and TCRdb retains in-frame clones only, with some absent. The sample holds a few hundred thousand clones, around 89% seen once. The CDR3 runs 15 residues. Germline V gene data show CDR1 as SGHRS and CDR2 as YFSETQ. V was cut by 1 base and J by 1 base, with 11 bases left in between. The sequence derives from a young woman who had recovered from COVID-19. The chain is built from TRBV5-1 and TRBJ2-5; possible D gene TRBD1, 6 bases. Sample: peripheral blood. DNA of the CDR3: TGCGCCAGCAGCTTGTTTGTAGGGGGCCAAGAGACCCAGTACTTC. Translated: CASSLFVGGQETQYF.